The 28 T cell receptor beta chains given below trace back to one sample, sequenced in a study of cytomegalovirus exposure and HLA in healthy donors. Primers included in the PCR were 60 Vbeta and 13 Jbeta primers. Using immunoSEQ multiplex PCR, the repertoire was profiled, and TCRdb retains in-frame clones only, with some absent. Among 90,000 to 120,000 clones, around 73% were seen once, and the ten largest hold roughly 8%. The sample taken for sequencing was PBMCs. Receptors were obtained from a man younger than 45 in good health and CMV-seronegative.

This sequence joins TRBV7-3 and TRBJ2-1; no clear D. Germline V gene data show CDR1 as SGHTA and CDR2 as FQGTGA. CDR3 length: 15 amino acids. The V gene lost 5 bases and the J gene lost 0 bases, with 11 bases spanning the gap. The CDR3 protein is CASSLIGVSYNEQFF. The CDR3 nucleotides are TGTGCCAGCAGCCTCATAGGAGTCTCCTACAATGAGCAGTTCTTC. The full variable domain, its missing parts supplied by reference TRBV7-3 and TRBJ2-1, is GAGVSQTPSNKVTEKGKYVELRCDPISGHTALYWYRQSLGQGPEFLIYFQGTGAADDSGLPNDRFFAVRPEGSVSTLKIQRTERGDSAVYLCASSLIGVSYNEQFFGPGTRLTVL.

The gene calls are TRBV18 and TRBJ1-1; tentatively, D is TRBD1 (5 bases). Germline V CDR1 and CDR2: KGHSH, LQKENI. The CDR3 covers 14 residues. V was trimmed by 3 bases and J by 0 bases, leaving 8 bases between them. The CDR3, as DNA: TGTGCCAGCTCACCGACAGCCATGAACACTGAAGCTTTCTTT. This codes for CASSPTAMNTEAFF. Based on the CDR3 plus reference TRBV18 and TRBJ1-1, the full variable domain is NAGVMQNPRHLVRRRGQEARLRCSPMKGHSHVYWYRQLPEEGLKFMVYLQKENIIDESGMPKERFSAEFPKEGPSILRIQQVVRGDSAAYFCASSPTAMNTEAFFGQGTRLTVV.

The chain links TRBV27 to TRBJ2-3, with TRBD2 as a possible D gene (5 bases). This CDR3 contains 17 residues. Germline lookup yields CDR1 MNHEY and CDR2 SMNVEV (reference sequence). V shed 0 bases and J shed 0 bases, with 13 bases lying between them. In DNA, the CDR3 is TGTGCCAGCAGTTTATCTCCTGGTAGCGCTAGCACAGATACGCAGTATTTT. Translation gives CASSLSPGSASTDTQYF.

The table lists this clone with a few counts. The chain uses TRBV29-1 and TRBJ1-1, with unresolved D. The germline gives CDR1 SQVTM, CDR2 ANQGSEA. V lost 6 bases and J lost 0, with 14 bases in between. This CDR3 is 14 amino acids long. In DNA form, the CDR3 reads TGCAGCGTGGAGGCCGGAGCACTGAACACTGAAGCTTTCTTT. Its protein product is CSVEAGALNTEAFF.

This chain uses TRBV9 with TRBJ2-7; TRBD2 aligns across 9 bases. CDR1 and CDR2 (germline): SGDLS, YYNGEE. The V and J ends lost 2 bases and 4 bases, in that order; junction bases with no gene match: 7. This CDR3 has 15 amino acids. CDR3 in amino acids: CASSVEAGGPYEQYF. The CDR3 DNA reads TGTGCCAGCAGCGTTGAGGCGGGAGGGCCTTACGAGCAGTACTTC. The variable domain in full, completed from reference TRBV9 and TRBJ2-7, reads DSGVTQTPKHLITATGQRVTLRCSPRSGDLSVYWYQQSLDQGLQFLIQYYNGEERAKGNILERFSAQQFPDLHSELNLSSLELGDSALYFCASSVEAGGPYEQYFGPGTRLTVT.

This clone was recorded only once. The V call is TRBV5-1, the J call TRBJ2-7, with TRBD1 matching 8 bases. The CDR3 length is 15 residues. Trimming at V came to 0 bases and at J to 0 bases, leaving 2 bases not matched to a gene. Germline V gene lookup returns CDR1 SGHRS and CDR2 YFSETQ. The chain's CDR3 is CASSLDRGASYEQYF. The CDR3 nucleotides read TGCGCCAGCAGCTTGGACAGGGGGGCCTCCTACGAGCAGTACTTC.

Notes on this clone: The junction shows a germline mismatch at one end, possibly a read error. The CDR3 region has the DNA TGTTCCAGCACACAAAAAGTAGGGAGGGGCACTGAAGCTTTCTTT. This gives the protein CSSTQKVGRGTEAFF. This rearrangement joins TRBV7-9 to TRBJ1-1, with D possibly TRBD1 on 5 matching bases. CDR3 length: 15 amino acids. CDR1 and CDR2 (germline): SEHNR, FQNEAQ (reference sequence).

The V and J genes are TRBV6-1 and TRBJ2-7; D possibly corresponds to TRBD1 (5 bases). Germline CDR1 is MNHNS and CDR2 is SASEGT. V lost 6 bases, J lost 2 bases, and 11 bases lay in between. The CDR3 sequence is 13 residues long. The DNA for the CDR3 is TGTGCCAGCAGCTCAGGGTTCCCCTACGAGCAGTACTTC. This sequence encodes CASSSGFPYEQYF.

CDR3: CASSDSADPVDETGTARETQYF. CDR3 bases: TGTGCCAGCAGTGATTCCGCCGATCCAGTAGATGAGACAGGGACCGCAAGGGAGACCCAGTACTTC. The chain joins TRBV2 to TRBJ2-5; 7 bases map to TRBD1. The CDR3 is 22 amino acids. V lost 3 bases to trimming and J lost 5 bases; unmatched junction nucleotides: 30. Germline V CDR1 and CDR2: SNHLY, FYNNEI. Drawing the rest from reference TRBV2 and TRBJ2-5, the complete variable domain is EPEVTQTPSHQVTQMGQEVILRCVPISNHLYFYWYRQILGQKVEFLVSFYNNEISEKSEIFDDQFSVERPDGSNFTLKIRSTKLEDSAMYFCASSDSADPVDETGTARETQYFGPGTRLLVL.

CDR3 bases: TGTGCCAGCAGCTTAGTCAGGGGGCTGAATGAGCAGTTCTTC. This encodes CASSLVRGLNEQFF. The rearrangement joins TRBV7-6 to TRBJ2-1, with 8 positions matching TRBD1. With V trimmed by 1 base and J by 7 bases, 3 bases remained unmatched. This CDR3 contains 14 residues. Looked up from germline, CDR1 is SGHVS and CDR2 is FNYEAQ.

V and J are TRBV2 and TRBJ1-2, with D unresolved. CDR3 length: 14 amino acids. The germline gives CDR1 SNHLY, CDR2 FYNNEI. V dropped 5 bases and J dropped 6 bases, with 16 bases sitting between them. CDR3 residues: CASSSVRGVHGYTF. CDR3 nucleotides: TGTGCCAGCAGTTCCGTTCGGGGAGTCCATGGCTACACCTTC.

The chain uses TRBV12-5 and TRBJ2-7, with TRBD2 as a possible D gene (5 bases). This CDR3 region has 13 residues. Germline CDR1 and CDR2: LGHNT and FRNRAP. V was shortened by 3 bases and J by 7 bases, with 13 bases between the two germline ends. The CDR3 nucleotides read TGTGCTAGTGGTTTTCGGGATGCGAGGGAGCAGTACTTC. As protein: CASGFRDAREQYF.

The J gene is TRBJ2-3, the V gene TRBV30, with TRBD2 matching 11 bases. V trimming: 2 bases; J trimming: 2 bases; junction bases outside the gene matches: 9. Germline V gene data show CDR1 as GTSNPN and CDR2 as SVGIG (reference sequence). The CDR3 loop spans 17 amino acids. In DNA form, the CDR3 reads TGTGCCTGGAGTTCAGGACTAGCGGGTGCCATCACAGATACGCAGTATTTT. Translated, it gives CAWSSGLAGAITDTQYF. The full variable domain, its missing parts supplied by reference TRBV30 and TRBJ2-3, is SQTIHQWPATLVQPVGSPLSLECTVEGTSNPNLYWYRQAAGRGLQLLFYSVGIGQISSEVPQNLSASRPQDRQFILSSKKLLLSDSGFYLCAWSSGLAGAITDTQYFGPGTRLTVL.

The V call is TRBV6-1, the J call TRBJ2-1, with TRBD2 matching over 14 bases. This CDR3 contains 15 residues. V gave up 7 bases and J gave up 7 bases; unmatched junction bases: 6. Germline V gene data show CDR1 as MNHNS and CDR2 as SASEGT. The CDR3 loop reads CASTRLAGGGNEQFF. The CDR3 bases are TGTGCCAGCACCAGACTAGCGGGAGGGGGAAATGAGCAGTTCTTC.

This chain links TRBV2 with TRBJ2-3; D uncertain. The CDR3 is 13 amino acids. V dropped 8 bases and J dropped 0 bases, with 9 bases sitting between them. Germline CDR1 SNHLY, CDR2 FYNNEI. The CDR3 here is CASGKPSTDTQYF. The CDR3 nucleotides read TGTGCCAGCGGTAAGCCTAGCACAGATACGCAGTATTTT.

This chain links TRBV7-8 with TRBJ1-1, with 10 bases that match TRBD1. CDR3 length equals 20 residues. Germline CDR1 is SGHVS and CDR2 is FQNEAQ. J lost 4 bases, V lost 1 base, and 18 bases had no gene match. The CDR3 region is CASSLGRAPPGQGKSTEAFF. DNA of the CDR3: TGTGCCAGCAGCTTAGGTAGGGCCCCTCCGGGACAGGGGAAGAGCACTGAAGCTTTCTTT. The entire variable domain, with the rest obtained from reference TRBV7-8 and TRBJ1-1, is as follows: GAGVSQSPRYKVAKRGQDVALRCDPISGHVSLFWYQQALGQGPEFLTYFQNEAQLDKSGLPSDRFFAERPEGSVSTLKIQRTQQEDSAVYLCASSLGRAPPGQGKSTEAFFGQGTRLTVV.

The V call is TRBV6-1, the J call TRBJ1-1; no firm D call. V dropped 0 bases and J dropped 1 base, with 6 bases sitting between them. Germline CDR1 reads MNHNS; CDR2 reads SASEGT. The CDR3 runs 14 residues. The CDR3 nucleotides are TGTGCCAGCAGTGAAGCCCACAAGAACACTGAAGCTTTCTTT. Amino acids: CASSEAHKNTEAFF.

This chain joins TRBV28 and TRBJ2-1; 9 nucleotides line up with TRBD2. Germline V lookup: CDR1 MDHEN, CDR2 SYDVKM. V shed 5 bases and J 7 bases; nucleotides not matched to a gene: 12. CDR3 length: 16 amino acids. CDR3 in DNA: TGTGCCAGCAGTCCCGCCATGGCGGGAGGGGGAAATGAGCAGTTCTTC. The encoded protein is CASSPAMAGGGNEQFF.

V is TRBV6-1 and J is TRBJ2-7; 7 positions agree with TRBD2. Germline CDR1 reads MNHNS; CDR2 reads SASEGT. V lost 0 bases to trimming and J lost 8 bases; unmatched junction nucleotides: 1. This CDR3 has 12 residues. The CDR3 loop reads CASSEAREKQYF. In DNA, the CDR3 is TGTGCCAGCAGTGAAGCGCGGGAGAAGCAGTACTTC.

This clone was found once. This chain connects TRBV18 to TRBJ2-5; maybe TRBD2 (5 bases). V was pared by 2 bases and J by 4 bases, with 14 bases between. The CDR3 length is 15 residues. Germline CDR1 and CDR2: KGHSH and LQKENI. The CDR3 region has the DNA TGTGCCAGCTCACCAACTGCCGGGGTGGGAGAGACCCAGTACTTC. Translation gives CASSPTAGVGETQYF.

The V gene is TRBV13, the J gene TRBJ1-2; 10 bases are shared with TRBD1. This CDR3 region has 14 residues. The germline CDR1 and CDR2 sequences are PRHDT and FYEKMQ (reference sequence). Trimming at V came to 4 bases and at J to 7 bases, leaving 6 bases not matched to a gene. The DNA of the CDR3 is TGTGCCAGCAGCTCCCGGGACAGGGGTGCTGGCTACACCTTC. Amino acid sequence: CASSSRDRGAGYTF.

This sequence joins TRBV4-2 and TRBJ2-2, with D possibly being TRBD1 (6 bases). The V gene's germline CDR1 is LGHNA and CDR2 YNFKEQ. Trimming removed 0 bases from V and 7 bases from J, with 18 bases in between. This CDR3 is built from 17 residues. The CDR3 protein is CASSQDQMAGASGELFF. DNA for the CDR3: TGTGCCAGCAGCCAAGATCAGATGGCAGGGGCGAGCGGGGAGCTGTTTTTT.

With regard to this clone: One end of the junction fails to match germline, which may point to a read error. The CDR3 protein is CASSTRRSGQGNIQYF. As DNA, the CDR3 is TGTGCCAGCAGTACCCGAAGGTCTGGACAGGGGAACATTCAGTACTTC. The chain couples TRBV10-3 to TRBJ2-4, with 9 bases fitting TRBD1. Germline V gene data show CDR1 as ENHRY and CDR2 as SYGVKD. There are 16 residues in the CDR3.

The rearrangement uses TRBV7-8 and TRBJ2-7; 7 positions match TRBD1. The CDR3 sequence is 15 residues long. Per germline, CDR1 SGHVS and CDR2 FQNEAQ. After removal of 5 bases from V and 0 bases from J, the junction contained 7 bases not matched to a gene. CDR3: CASSRTGLGSYEQYF. The CDR3 DNA reads as TGTGCCAGCAGCCGGACAGGACTCGGCTCCTACGAGCAGTACTTC.

With respect to this clone: A junction end diverges from the germline sequence, so it may reflect a read error. The V call is TRBV5-1, the J call TRBJ2-5; tentatively, D is TRBD2 (6 bases). Germline CDR1 and CDR2: SGHRS and YFSETQ. This CDR3 spans 14 amino acids. CDR3 in DNA: TGTGCCAGCAGCTTGGAGTGGCGGGGTGAGACCCAGTACTTC. Translating it yields CASSLEWRGETQYF.

The chain links TRBV27 to TRBJ2-7, with D perhaps matching TRBD2 (6 bases). The V gene lost 3 bases and the J gene lost 2 bases, with 8 bases spanning the gap. The CDR3 spans 13 residues. The germline V gene encodes CDR1 MNHEY and CDR2 SMNVEV (reference sequence). The chain's CDR3 is CASSLGRTYEQYF. The CDR3 DNA reads as TGTGCCAGCAGTTTGGGGAGGACCTACGAGCAGTACTTC.

This clone was detected once. The rearrangement links TRBV2 to TRBJ2-5; D unclear. Trimming pared 0 bases from V and 5 bases from J, leaving 7 bases between. The CDR3 sequence is 13 residues long. CDR1 is SNHLY, CDR2 FYNNEI, per germline. For the CDR3, the DNA is TGTGCCAGCAGTGAAGCGCCCGGGGAGACCCAGTACTTC. Encoded protein: CASSEAPGETQYF. Looking up the rest from reference TRBV2 and TRBJ2-5 gives the full variable domain: EPEVTQTPSHQVTQMGQEVILRCVPISNHLYFYWYRQILGQKVEFLVSFYNNEISEKSEIFDDQFSVERPDGSNFTLKIRSTKLEDSAMYFCASSEAPGETQYFGPGTRLLVL.

This chain connects TRBV7-2 to TRBJ2-1; a possible D gene is TRBD2 (5 bases). V lost 2 bases to trimming and J lost 4 bases, with 15 bases between them. The CDR3 is made up of 16 amino acids. Germline CDR1 is SGHTA and CDR2 is FQGNSA. CDR3 coding DNA: TGTGCCAGCAGCTTAACACGGGCGGGCTCGTACAATGAGCAGTTCTTC. Protein product: CASSLTRAGSYNEQFF.